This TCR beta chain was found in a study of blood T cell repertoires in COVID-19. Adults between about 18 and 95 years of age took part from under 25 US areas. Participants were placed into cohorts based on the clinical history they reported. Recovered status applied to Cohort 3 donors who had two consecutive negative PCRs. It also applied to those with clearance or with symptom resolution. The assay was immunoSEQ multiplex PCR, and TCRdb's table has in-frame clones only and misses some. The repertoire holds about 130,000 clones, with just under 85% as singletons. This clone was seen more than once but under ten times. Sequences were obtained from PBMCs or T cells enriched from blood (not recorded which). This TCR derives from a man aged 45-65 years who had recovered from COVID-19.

CDR3: CASSYGQRNQPQHF. CDR3 sequence (DNA): TGTGCCAGCAGTTACGGACAGCGCAATCAGCCCCAGCATTTT. The rearrangement links TRBV6-2 or TRBV6-3 to TRBJ1-5; D may be TRBD1 (6 bases). The germline V gene encodes CDR1 MNHEY and CDR2 SVGEGT. The CDR3 length is 14 residues. The V gene lost 2 bases and the J gene lost 2 bases, with 7 bases spanning the gap.